These T cell receptor beta chains were read from a single sample in a study of graft-versus-host responses after intestinal transplantation. Assay used: immunoSEQ multiplex PCR; TCRdb lists only in-frame clones, some missing. In the table there are about 39,000 clones, around 96% of which are singletons. Their recognized antigens are unknown. The material was unstimulated CD8+ T cells sorted from spleen or lymph node cells, obtained before transplant. The source of these receptors is a human donor who was the organ donor for an intestinal transplant. CDR3s include the opening cysteine and the closing phenylalanine or tryptophan. Each record gives: J gene, clone size, D gene, V gene, CDR3 protein, CDR3 DNA. A D gene is named only where the DNA matches it firmly. Only some rows state a clone size, as once, few, many or a class for expanded clones.

j_gene: TRBJ2-2
abundance: .
d_gene: .
v_gene: TRBV30
CDR3aa: CAWSVQVPRELFF
CDR3nt: TGTGCCTGGAGTGTACAAGTCCCCCGGGAGCTGTTTTTT

j_gene: TRBJ2-7
abundance: .
d_gene: .
v_gene: TRBV19
CDR3aa: CASSSKPEYEQYF
CDR3nt: TGTGCCAGTAGTAGCAAACCAGAGTACGAGCAGTACTTC

j_gene: TRBJ2-7
abundance: .
d_gene: TRBD2
v_gene: TRBV5-1
CDR3aa: CASSLEPGGTSGREQYF
CDR3nt: TGCGCCAGCAGCTTGGAACCTGGGGGGACTAGCGGCCGCGAGCAGTACTTC

j_gene: TRBJ2-3
abundance: few
d_gene: .
v_gene: TRBV19
CDR3aa: CASSMGPGTDTQYF
CDR3nt: TGTGCCAGTAGTATGGGCCCGGGCACAGATACGCAGTATTTT

j_gene: TRBJ1-2
abundance: .
d_gene: .
v_gene: TRBV7-9
CDR3aa: CASSLEFNYGYTF
CDR3nt: TGTGCCAGCAGCTTAGAATTTAACTATGGCTACACCTTC

j_gene: TRBJ2-1
abundance: .
d_gene: TRBD2
v_gene: TRBV5-4
CDR3aa: CASSPGGGNEQFF
CDR3nt: TGTGCCAGCAGCCCTGGGGGGGGCAATGAGCAGTTCTTC

j_gene: TRBJ1-1
abundance: .
d_gene: .
v_gene: TRBV30
CDR3aa: CAWRLGLMGEAFF
CDR3nt: TGTGCCTGGAGGTTAGGACTCATGGGGGAAGCTTTCTTT

j_gene: TRBJ2-7
abundance: .
d_gene: .
v_gene: TRBV9
CDR3aa: CASSGDTYEQYF
CDR3nt: TGTGCCAGCAGCGGGGACACCTACGAGCAGTACTTC

j_gene: TRBJ2-7
abundance: .
d_gene: .
v_gene: TRBV4-3
CDR3aa: CASSQEASGAHGAYEQYF
CDR3nt: TGCGCCAGCAGCCAAGAGGCATCAGGGGCCCATGGCGCCTACGAGCAGTACTTC

j_gene: TRBJ1-2
abundance: few
d_gene: .
v_gene: TRBV5-4
CDR3aa: CASSLWVGGYTF
CDR3nt: TGTGCCAGCAGCTTGTGGGTCGGAGGCTACACCTTC

j_gene: TRBJ2-3
abundance: .
d_gene: .
v_gene: TRBV9
CDR3aa: CASSAGGSTDTQYF
CDR3nt: TGTGCCAGCAGCGCCGGGGGTAGCACAGATACGCAGTATTTT

j_gene: TRBJ1-2
abundance: .
d_gene: .
v_gene: TRBV5-4
CDR3aa: CASSTWWERLAYGYTF
CDR3nt: TGTGCCAGCAGCACCTGGTGGGAGAGGTTAGCTTATGGCTACACCTTC

j_gene: TRBJ2-3
abundance: .
d_gene: .
v_gene: TRBV13
CDR3aa: CASSLSSLGLYF
CDR3nt: TGTGCCAGCAGCTTAAGCAGCTTGGGCCTGTATTTT

j_gene: TRBJ2-1
abundance: .
d_gene: TRBD2
v_gene: TRBV6-6
CDR3aa: CASSWTSGGANEQFF
CDR3nt: TGTGCCAGCAGCTGGACTAGCGGGGGGGCCAATGAGCAGTTCTTC

j_gene: TRBJ1-2
abundance: .
d_gene: .
v_gene: TRBV6-5
CDR3aa: CASSYVGGGFYGYTF
CDR3nt: TGTGCCAGCAGTTACGTGGGGGGTGGATTCTATGGCTACACCTTC

j_gene: TRBJ1-1
abundance: .
d_gene: .
v_gene: TRBV5-1
CDR3aa: CASSLGGGGTEAFF
CDR3nt: TGCGCCAGCAGCTTAGGGGGGGGCGGCACTGAAGCTTTCTTT

j_gene: TRBJ1-2
abundance: .
d_gene: .
v_gene: TRBV19
CDR3aa: CASSSGTPGFNYGYTF
CDR3nt: TGTGCCAGTAGTTCGGGGACACCGGGTTTTAACTATGGCTACACCTTC

j_gene: TRBJ2-7
abundance: .
d_gene: .
v_gene: TRBV6-5
CDR3aa: CASSYSGGDPYEQYF
CDR3nt: TGTGCCAGCAGTTACTCGGGCGGGGATCCCTACGAGCAGTACTTC

j_gene: TRBJ2-1
abundance: .
d_gene: .
v_gene: TRBV2
CDR3aa: CASSWGDNEQFF
CDR3nt: TGTGCCAGCAGTTGGGGTGACAATGAGCAGTTCTTC

j_gene: TRBJ2-7
abundance: .
d_gene: .
v_gene: TRBV27
CDR3aa: CASSPLGPTYEQYF
CDR3nt: TGTGCCAGCAGCCCCCTCGGGCCTACCTACGAGCAGTACTTC

j_gene: TRBJ2-7
abundance: .
d_gene: .
v_gene: TRBV27
CDR3aa: CASSLSRGRHEQYF
CDR3nt: TGTGCCAGCAGTTTGTCCAGGGGCCGGCACGAGCAGTACTTC

j_gene: TRBJ2-7
abundance: .
d_gene: .
v_gene: TRBV6-5
CDR3aa: CASSPVLGTYEQYF
CDR3nt: TGTGCCAGCAGCCCCGTACTGGGAACCTACGAGCAGTACTTC

j_gene: TRBJ2-3
abundance: .
d_gene: TRBD2
v_gene: TRBV4-1
CDR3aa: CASSQEERGTSTDTQYF
CDR3nt: TGCGCCAGCAGCCAAGAGGAGCGGGGGACTAGCACAGATACGCAGTATTTT

j_gene: TRBJ2-1
abundance: .
d_gene: TRBD2
v_gene: TRBV10-3
CDR3aa: CAISESASGGRNNEQFF
CDR3nt: TGTGCCATCAGTGAGTCGGCTAGCGGGGGGAGGAACAATGAGCAGTTCTTC

j_gene: TRBJ1-2
abundance: .
d_gene: .
v_gene: TRBV2
CDR3aa: CASYKSLTYGYTF
CDR3nt: TGTGCCAGCTATAAAAGCCTTACCTATGGCTACACCTTC

j_gene: TRBJ2-1
abundance: .
d_gene: TRBD2
v_gene: TRBV15
CDR3aa: CATSRVLAGGGYNNEQFF
CDR3nt: TGTGCCACCAGCAGAGTGCTGGCGGGGGGTGGTTACAACAATGAGCAGTTCTTC

j_gene: TRBJ1-2
abundance: .
d_gene: .
v_gene: TRBV29-1
CDR3aa: CSVVPAGKIPNYGYTF
CDR3nt: TGCAGCGTTGTCCCGGCGGGCAAAATCCCTAACTATGGCTACACCTTC

j_gene: TRBJ1-1
abundance: .
d_gene: TRBD1
v_gene: TRBV7-9
CDR3aa: CASSSTGVRTEAFF
CDR3nt: TGTGCCAGCAGCTCAACAGGGGTGAGAACTGAAGCTTTCTTT

j_gene: TRBJ2-1
abundance: .
d_gene: .
v_gene: TRBV6-5
CDR3aa: CASSYTGAMNEQFF
CDR3nt: TGTGCCAGCAGTTACACGGGGGCTATGAATGAGCAGTTCTTC

j_gene: TRBJ2-3
abundance: once
d_gene: .
v_gene: TRBV28
CDR3aa: CASSEGARTLKPSTDTQYF
CDR3nt: TGTGCCAGCAGCGAAGGGGCCAGGACTTTAAAACCTAGCACAGATACGCAGTATTTT

j_gene: TRBJ1-2
abundance: .
d_gene: TRBD1
v_gene: TRBV7-6
CDR3aa: CASSLGGTDYGYTF
CDR3nt: TGTGCCAGCAGCTTAGGCGGGACAGACTATGGCTACACCTTC

j_gene: TRBJ2-7
abundance: .
d_gene: TRBD2
v_gene: TRBV19
CDR3aa: CASSPLAGKYEQYF
CDR3nt: TGTGCCAGTAGTCCACTAGCGGGGAAATACGAGCAGTACTTC

j_gene: TRBJ1-2
abundance: few
d_gene: .
v_gene: TRBV7-9
CDR3aa: CASSIDLTDNYGYTF
CDR3nt: TGTGCCAGCAGCATCGACCTGACAGATAACTATGGCTACACCTTC

j_gene: TRBJ2-3
abundance: .
d_gene: TRBD2
v_gene: TRBV9
CDR3aa: CASSVGTSRTDTQYF
CDR3nt: TGTGCCAGCAGCGTAGGGACTAGCCGCACAGATACGCAGTATTTT

j_gene: TRBJ2-3
abundance: .
d_gene: .
v_gene: TRBV13
CDR3aa: CASSAPRTDTQYF
CDR3nt: TGTGCCAGCAGCGCCCCGCGAACGGATACGCAGTATTTT

j_gene: TRBJ1-3
abundance: .
d_gene: .
v_gene: TRBV6-5
CDR3aa: CASSYSLGIGNTIYF
CDR3nt: TGTGCCAGCAGTTACTCGCTGGGGATTGGAAACACCATATATTTT

j_gene: TRBJ2-1
abundance: .
d_gene: .
v_gene: TRBV7-8
CDR3aa: CASSSGGRLSNEQFF
CDR3nt: TGTGCCAGCAGTTCCGGGGGCAGGCTATCCAATGAGCAGTTCTTC

j_gene: TRBJ2-7
abundance: .
d_gene: TRBD2
v_gene: TRBV7-8
CDR3aa: CASSLELAYTYEQYF
CDR3nt: TGTGCCAGCAGCTTAGAACTAGCGTATACCTACGAGCAGTACTTC

j_gene: TRBJ2-1
abundance: few
d_gene: .
v_gene: TRBV5-5
CDR3aa: CASSLLEFDEQFF
CDR3nt: TGTGCCAGCAGCTTGTTGGAGTTCGATGAGCAGTTCTTC

j_gene: TRBJ1-5
abundance: .
d_gene: .
v_gene: TRBV7-6
CDR3aa: CASSLGDGNQPQHF
CDR3nt: TGTGCCAGCAGCTTAGGGGACGGCAATCAGCCCCAGCATTTT

j_gene: TRBJ1-4
abundance: .
d_gene: TRBD1
v_gene: TRBV5-1
CDR3aa: CASSVAGGSFEKLFF
CDR3nt: TGCGCCAGCAGCGTAGCAGGGGGGAGTTTTGAAAAACTGTTTTTT

j_gene: TRBJ1-4
abundance: .
d_gene: TRBD1
v_gene: TRBV7-3
CDR3aa: CASSLIQGATNEKLFF
CDR3nt: TGTGCCAGCAGCTTAATCCAGGGGGCAACTAATGAAAAACTGTTTTTT

j_gene: TRBJ1-1
abundance: .
d_gene: TRBD1
v_gene: TRBV7-9
CDR3aa: CASSFFGVRDRSMNTEAFF
CDR3nt: TGTGCCAGCAGCTTCTTCGGCGTCCGGGACAGGAGTATGAACACTGAAGCTTTCTTT

j_gene: TRBJ1-2
abundance: .
d_gene: .
v_gene: TRBV6-9
CDR3aa: CASSYDTYGYTF
CDR3nt: TGTGCCAGCAGTTATGACACCTATGGCTACACCTTC

j_gene: TRBJ1-1
abundance: .
d_gene: TRBD1
v_gene: TRBV19
CDR3aa: CASSREGGMGTEAFF
CDR3nt: TGTGCCAGTAGTCGAGAAGGGGGCATGGGCACTGAAGCTTTCTTT

j_gene: TRBJ2-3
abundance: .
d_gene: .
v_gene: TRBV15
CDR3aa: CATSTWDSGSGVVMGQYF
CDR3nt: TGTGCCACCAGCACCTGGGACAGCGGGAGCGGCGTGGTCATGGGGCAGTATTTT

j_gene: TRBJ1-1
abundance: .
d_gene: .
v_gene: TRBV19
CDR3aa: CASSIGPTLMNTEAFF
CDR3nt: TGTGCCAGTAGTATCGGACCGACGCTCATGAACACTGAAGCTTTCTTT

j_gene: TRBJ2-3
abundance: .
d_gene: TRBD2
v_gene: TRBV9
CDR3aa: CASSAGLAGGPTDTQYF
CDR3nt: TGTGCCAGCAGCGCCGGACTAGCGGGGGGCCCCACAGATACGCAGTATTTT

j_gene: TRBJ2-5
abundance: .
d_gene: TRBD2
v_gene: TRBV9
CDR3aa: CASSVAAGGQETQYF
CDR3nt: TGTGCCAGCAGCGTAGCGGCGGGGGGGCAAGAGACCCAGTACTTC